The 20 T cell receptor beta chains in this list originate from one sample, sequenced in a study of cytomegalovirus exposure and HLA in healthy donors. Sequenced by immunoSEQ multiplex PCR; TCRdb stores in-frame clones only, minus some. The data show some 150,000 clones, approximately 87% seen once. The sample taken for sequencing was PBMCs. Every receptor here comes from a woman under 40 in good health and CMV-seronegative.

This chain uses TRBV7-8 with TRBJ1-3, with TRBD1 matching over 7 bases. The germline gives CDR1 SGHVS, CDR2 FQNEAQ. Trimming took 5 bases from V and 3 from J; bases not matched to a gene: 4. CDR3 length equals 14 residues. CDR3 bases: TGTGCCAGCAGCAGAGACAGGGTTGGAAACACCATATATTTT. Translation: CASSRDRVGNTIYF.

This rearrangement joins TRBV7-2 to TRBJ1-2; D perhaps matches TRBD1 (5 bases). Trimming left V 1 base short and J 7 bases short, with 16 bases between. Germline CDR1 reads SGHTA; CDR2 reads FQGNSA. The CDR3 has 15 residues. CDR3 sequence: CASSLVAGQGFGYTF. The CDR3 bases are TGTGCCAGCAGCTTAGTGGCCGGCCAGGGATTTGGCTACACCTTC.

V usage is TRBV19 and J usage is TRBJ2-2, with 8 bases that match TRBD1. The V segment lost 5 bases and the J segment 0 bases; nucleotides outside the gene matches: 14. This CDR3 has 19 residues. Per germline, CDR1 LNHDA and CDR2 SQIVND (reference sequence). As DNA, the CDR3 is TGTGCCAGTAGTTGGTCAGGGGGCCTAACGTTTGCGAACACCGGGGAGCTGTTTTTT. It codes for CASSWSGGLTFANTGELFF. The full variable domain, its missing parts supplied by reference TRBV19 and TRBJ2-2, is DGGITQSPKYLFRKEGQNVTLSCEQNLNHDAMYWYRQDPGQGLRLIYYSQIVNDFQKGDIAEGYSVSREKKESFPLTVTSAQKNPTAFYLCASSWSGGLTFANTGELFFGEGSRLTVL.

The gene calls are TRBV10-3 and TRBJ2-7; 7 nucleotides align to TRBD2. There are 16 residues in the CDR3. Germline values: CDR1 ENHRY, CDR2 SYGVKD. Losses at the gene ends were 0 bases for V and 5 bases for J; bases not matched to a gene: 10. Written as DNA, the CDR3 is TGTGCCATCAGTGAGTCTCTGCGGGGGAGCCTGGACGAGCAGTACTTC. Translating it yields CAISESLRGSLDEQYF.

CDR3: CASSFYITGLAGHEQYF. In DNA form, the CDR3 reads TGTGCCAGCAGCTTCTATATTACAGGACTAGCGGGGCACGAGCAGTACTTC. This chain connects TRBV5-6 to TRBJ2-7, with 12 bases matching TRBD2. This CDR3 has 17 residues. J was trimmed by 5 bases and V by 2 bases; bases with no gene match: 11. Germline CDR1 is SGHDT and CDR2 is YYEEEE.

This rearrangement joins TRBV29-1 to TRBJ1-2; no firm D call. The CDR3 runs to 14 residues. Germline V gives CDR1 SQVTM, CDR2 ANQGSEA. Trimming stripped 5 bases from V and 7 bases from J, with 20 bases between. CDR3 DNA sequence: TGCAGCGTTACTAACCGGACGTTGGCGGGTGGCTACACCTTC. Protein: CSVTNRTLAGGYTF.

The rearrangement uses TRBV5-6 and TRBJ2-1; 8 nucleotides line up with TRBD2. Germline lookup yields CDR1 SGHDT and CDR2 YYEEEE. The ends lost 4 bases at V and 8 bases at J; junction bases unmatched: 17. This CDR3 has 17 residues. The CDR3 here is CASSATSGTRRFDEQFF. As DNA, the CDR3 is TGTGCCAGCAGCGCAACCTCCGGGACTAGGAGATTCGATGAGCAGTTCTTC. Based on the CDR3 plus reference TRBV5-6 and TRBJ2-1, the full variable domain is DAGVTQSPTHLIKTRGQQVTLRCSPKSGHDTVSWYQQALGQGPQFIFQYYEEEERQRGNFPDRFSGHQFPNYSSELNVNALLLGDSALYLCASSATSGTRRFDEQFFGPGTRLTVL.

CDR3 sequence: CASSLRTSGGTDTQYF. The CDR3 coding sequence is TGCGCCAGCAGCTTGAGGACTAGCGGGGGCACAGATACGCAGTATTTT. The chain links TRBV5-1 to TRBJ2-3, with 12 bases fitting TRBD2. Looked up from germline, CDR1 is SGHRS and CDR2 is YFSETQ. Unmatched junction bases numbered 1, after V lost 1 base and J lost 1 base. There are 16 residues in the CDR3.

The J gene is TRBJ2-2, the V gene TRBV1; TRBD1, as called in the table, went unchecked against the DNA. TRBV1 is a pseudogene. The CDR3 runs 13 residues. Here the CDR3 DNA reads TGCACCAGCAGCCACATGAACACCGGGGAGCTGTTTTTT. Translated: CTSSHMNTGELFF.

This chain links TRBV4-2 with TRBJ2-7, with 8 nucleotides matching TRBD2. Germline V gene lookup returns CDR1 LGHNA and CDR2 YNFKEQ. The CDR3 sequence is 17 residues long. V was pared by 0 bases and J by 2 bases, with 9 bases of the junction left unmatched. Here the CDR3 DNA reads TGTGCCAGCAGCCAAGAAGGTGCGTCAGCGGGGGCCTACGAGCAGTACTTC. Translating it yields CASSQEGASAGAYEQYF.

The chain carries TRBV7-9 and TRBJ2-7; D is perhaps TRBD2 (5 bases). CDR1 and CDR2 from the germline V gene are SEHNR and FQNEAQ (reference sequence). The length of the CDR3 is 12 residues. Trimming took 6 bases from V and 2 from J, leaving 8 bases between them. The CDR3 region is CASSLATYEQYF. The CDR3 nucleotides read TGTGCCAGCAGTCTAGCAACCTACGAGCAGTACTTC.

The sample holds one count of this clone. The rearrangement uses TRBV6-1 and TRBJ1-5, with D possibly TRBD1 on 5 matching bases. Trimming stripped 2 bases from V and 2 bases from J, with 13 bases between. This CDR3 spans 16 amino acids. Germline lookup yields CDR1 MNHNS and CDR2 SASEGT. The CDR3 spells CASSEPPGIGNQPQHF. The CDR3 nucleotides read TGTGCCAGCAGTGAACCCCCAGGGATTGGCAATCAGCCCCAGCATTTT.

The CDR3, as DNA: TGTGCCAGCAGCTTGGCCGGGACAGGGGGCGTAAACACCATATATTTT. Its protein product is CASSLAGTGGVNTIYF. The chain is built from TRBV5-6 and TRBJ1-3; 12 bases match TRBD1. Germline-derived CDR1 and CDR2 are SGHDT and YYEEEE. The CDR3 loop spans 16 amino acids. V shed 0 bases and J 6 bases; nucleotides not matched to a gene: 4. Drawing the rest from reference TRBV5-6 and TRBJ1-3, the complete variable domain is DAGVTQSPTHLIKTRGQQVTLRCSPKSGHDTVSWYQQALGQGPQFIFQYYEEEERQRGNFPDRFSGHQFPNYSSELNVNALLLGDSALYLCASSLAGTGGVNTIYFGEGSWLTVV.

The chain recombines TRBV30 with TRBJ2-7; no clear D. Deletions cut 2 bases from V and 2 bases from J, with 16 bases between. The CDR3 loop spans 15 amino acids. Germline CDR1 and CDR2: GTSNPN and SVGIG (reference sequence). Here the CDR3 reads CAWSQVKLNPYEQYF. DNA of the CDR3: TGTGCCTGGAGTCAGGTGAAGCTGAACCCCTACGAGCAGTACTTC.

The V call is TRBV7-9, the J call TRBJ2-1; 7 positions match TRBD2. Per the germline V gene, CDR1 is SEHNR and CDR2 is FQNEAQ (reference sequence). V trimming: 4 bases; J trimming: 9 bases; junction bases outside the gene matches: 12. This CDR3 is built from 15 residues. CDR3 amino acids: CASSSRTRSLGEQFF. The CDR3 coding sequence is TGTGCCAGCAGCTCTAGGACTAGGTCTTTAGGTGAGCAGTTCTTC.

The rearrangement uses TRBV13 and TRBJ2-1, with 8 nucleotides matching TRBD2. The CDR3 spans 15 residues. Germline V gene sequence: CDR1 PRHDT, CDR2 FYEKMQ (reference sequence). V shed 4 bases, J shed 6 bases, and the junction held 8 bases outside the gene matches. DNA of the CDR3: TGTGCCAGCAGCTCATGGGGACGGGGGGGCAATGAGCAGTTCTTC. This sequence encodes CASSSWGRGGNEQFF.

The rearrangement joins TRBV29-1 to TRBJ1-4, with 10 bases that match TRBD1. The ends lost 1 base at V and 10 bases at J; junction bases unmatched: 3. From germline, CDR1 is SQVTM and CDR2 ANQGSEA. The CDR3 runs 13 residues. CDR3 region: CSVEGTGGGKLFF. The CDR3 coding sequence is TGCAGCGTTGAAGGGACAGGGGGGGGAAAACTGTTTTTT.

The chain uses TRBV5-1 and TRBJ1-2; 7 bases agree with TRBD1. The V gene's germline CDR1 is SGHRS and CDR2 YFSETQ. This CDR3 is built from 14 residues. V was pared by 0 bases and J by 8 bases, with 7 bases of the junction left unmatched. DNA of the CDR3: TGCGCCAGCAGCTTGGCCAAGGGGGCCGCGGGCTACACCTTC. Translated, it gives CASSLAKGAAGYTF. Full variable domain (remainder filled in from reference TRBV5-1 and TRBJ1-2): KAGVTQTPRYLIKTRGQQVTLSCSPISGHRSVSWYQQTPGQGLQFLFEYFSETQRNKGNFPGRFSGRQFSNSRSEMNVSTLELGDSALYLCASSLAKGAAGYTFGSGTRLTVV.

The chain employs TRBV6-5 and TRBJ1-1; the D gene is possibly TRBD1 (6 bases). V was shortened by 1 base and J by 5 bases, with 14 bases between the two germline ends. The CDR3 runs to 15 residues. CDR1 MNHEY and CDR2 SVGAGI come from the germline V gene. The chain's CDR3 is CASSYFKGGWTEAFF. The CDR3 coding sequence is TGTGCCAGCAGTTACTTTAAGGGGGGGTGGACTGAAGCTTTCTTT.

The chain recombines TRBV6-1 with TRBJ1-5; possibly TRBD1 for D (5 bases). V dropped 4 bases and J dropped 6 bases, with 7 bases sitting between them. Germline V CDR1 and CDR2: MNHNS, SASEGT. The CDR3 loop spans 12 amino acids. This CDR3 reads CASSGRAQPQHF. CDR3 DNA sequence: TGTGCCAGCAGTGGCAGGGCTCAGCCCCAGCATTTT.